Each of the 29 T cell receptor beta chains below was sequenced from the same sample in a study of vaccination and CD4 T cells after COVID-19. The study sequenced cultured CD4+ T cell DNA using the Oncomine TCR Beta short-read assay. TCRdb independently ran MiXCR on the PCR reads; one entry per CDR3 protein. The sample includes roughly 14,000 distinct CDR3 sequences, roughly 63% of them seen just once. As to treatment: roughly 11-day PBMC culture with coronavirus spike peptide pools or control peptides (ViraFEST assay). No antigen is known for these receptors. The sequencing sample was made of CD4+ T cells from blood, cultured in vitro. All receptors come from a human donor who had recovered from COVID-19.

This clonotype was detected a few times. V usage is TRBV6-2 or TRBV6-3 and J usage is TRBJ1-2; the D is unclear. The CDR3 sequence is 12 residues long. Germline CDR1 and CDR2: MNHEY and SVGEGT. V was pared by 6 bases and J by 4 bases, with 9 bases between. This CDR3 reads CASSRDFYGYTF. As DNA, the CDR3 is TGTGCCAGCAGCCGGGATTTCTATGGCTACACCTTC.

Only a few counts were recorded for this clonotype. The genes are TRBV15 and TRBJ1-4; a possible D gene is TRBD1 (5 bases). V lost 0 bases and J lost 8, with 13 bases in between. The CDR3 runs 15 residues. Germline V gene data show CDR1 as LNHNV and CDR2 as YYDKDF (reference sequence). CDR3 amino acids: CATSRDSGGGEKLFF. CDR3 bases: TGTGCCACCAGCAGAGATAGTGGGGGAGGGGAAAAACTGTTTTTT.

The V gene is TRBV6-1, the J gene TRBJ1-6; D is uncertain. Trimming shortened V by 6 bases and J by 7 bases, and 13 bases separated the two germline ends. The germline CDR1 and CDR2 sequences are MNHNS and SASEGT. The CDR3 totals 14 residues. CDR3 in DNA: TGTGCCAGCAGGGAGGCTTCTGGGAATTCACCCCTCCACTTT. Translating it yields CASREASGNSPLHF.

This clonotype appeared once. This chain joins TRBV6-1 and TRBJ2-5; TRBD2 might be the D (7 bases). Trimming removed 6 bases from V and 5 bases from J, with 22 bases in between. Germline V gene lookup returns CDR1 MNHNS and CDR2 SASEGT. This CDR3 comprises 16 residues. The CDR3 loop is CASSRLLRGARETQYF. The CDR3 DNA sequence: TGTGCCAGCAGCAGACTCCTCCGGGGGGCTAGGGAGACCCAGTACTTC.

This chain links TRBV24-1 with TRBJ2-3, with D perhaps being TRBD1 or TRBD2 (5 bases each). V was trimmed by 3 bases and J by 5 bases, leaving 14 bases between them. Germline CDR1 is KGHDR and CDR2 is SFDVKD. This CDR3 region has 15 residues. CDR3 sequence (DNA): TGTGCCACCAGTGATAGTTCGGCTGGGGGAGATACGCAGTATTTT. This gives the protein CATSDSSAGGDTQYF.

The V gene is TRBV10-2, the J gene TRBJ2-3; D gene unclear. Germline values: CDR1 WSHSY, CDR2 SAAADI. This CDR3 is 14 amino acids long. Trimming removed 0 bases from V and 0 bases from J, with 4 bases in between. CDR3: CASSESSSTDTQYF. The CDR3 DNA reads TGCGCCAGCAGTGAGTCCTCCAGCACAGATACGCAGTATTTT.

The chain is built from TRBV15 and TRBJ1-2, with a weak D call TRBD1 (6 bases). Germline-derived CDR1 and CDR2 are LNHNV and YYDKDF (reference sequence). The CDR3 has 15 residues. Trimming stripped 5 bases from V and 4 bases from J, with 17 bases between. The CDR3 region has the DNA TGTGCCACCAGCCCAGGGGACACTAGACTCTATGGCTACACCTTC. Protein product: CATSPGDTRLYGYTF.

The CDR3 loop is CATSDPSTGGNYGYTF. The CDR3 bases are TGTGCCACCAGTGACCCATCGACAGGGGGAAACTATGGCTACACCTTC. The chain links TRBV24-1 to TRBJ1-2; the match to TRBD1 covers 9 bases. Germline-derived CDR1 and CDR2 are KGHDR and SFDVKD. Unmatched junction bases numbered 7, after V lost 4 bases and J lost 2 bases. The CDR3 runs to 16 residues.

J is TRBJ2-7 and V is TRBV9; maybe TRBD1 (6 bases). The CDR3 sequence is 14 residues long. CDR1 SGDLS and CDR2 YYNGEE come from the germline V gene. The V end was cut by 3 bases, the J end by 2 bases, with 12 bases between. This CDR3 is CASSAAGTPYEQYF. DNA for the CDR3: TGTGCCAGCAGCGCCGCCGGGACACCCTACGAGCAGTACTTC.

CDR3 region: CASSLAARGTGELFF. In DNA form, the CDR3 reads TGTGCCAGCTCCCTAGCTGCCCGGGGGACCGGGGAGCTGTTTTTT. This chain links TRBV18 with TRBJ2-2; a weak D match, TRBD2 (6 bases). The CDR3 consists of 15 residues. V gave up 6 bases and J gave up 5 bases, with 16 bases separating them. Germline CDR1 reads KGHSH; CDR2 reads LQKENI.

This chain joins TRBV7-8 and TRBJ2-5; TRBD2 matches at 10 bases. J lost 7 bases, V lost 5 bases, and 13 bases had no gene match. This CDR3 spans 16 amino acids. Germline-derived CDR1 and CDR2 are SGHVS and FQNEAQ. The CDR3 sequence: CASSPHSQREGWTQYF. In DNA, the CDR3 is TGTGCCAGCAGCCCCCATAGCCAGCGGGAGGGGTGGACCCAGTACTTC.

The chain is built from TRBV5-8 and TRBJ2-3; D not resolved. Per germline, CDR1 SGHTS and CDR2 YDEGEE. Trimming stripped 2 bases from V and 0 bases from J, with 7 bases between. The CDR3 extends over 14 amino acids. The CDR3: CASSLGGSTDTQYF. The CDR3 DNA reads as TGTGCCAGCAGCTTAGGTGGAAGCACAGATACGCAGTATTTT.

This clonotype has a handful of counts. V gene TRBV12-3 or TRBV12-4 combines with J gene TRBJ1-5; TRBD1 matches at 7 bases. This CDR3 comprises 15 residues. Losses at the gene ends were 7 bases for V and 2 bases for J; bases not matched to a gene: 8. The CDR3 DNA reads as TGTGCCAGCACTCGCAGGGGGATTGGCAATCAGCCCCAGCATTTT. Its translation: CASTRRGIGNQPQHF.

A single count supports this clonotype. This chain joins TRBV20-1 and TRBJ1-1, with D maybe TRBD1 (6 bases). Trimming shortened V by 2 bases and J by 3 bases, and 13 bases separated the two germline ends. Germline CDR1 reads DFQATT; CDR2 reads SNEGSKA (reference sequence). CDR3 length equals 14 residues. CDR3 protein: CSARLLGGDTEAFF. CDR3 nucleotide sequence: TGCAGTGCTAGACTACTAGGGGGGGACACTGAAGCTTTCTTT.

V and J are TRBV10-1 and TRBJ2-1; D remains unclear. The V and J ends lost 0 bases and 5 bases respectively, with 14 bases between them. The length of the CDR3 is 16 residues. Germline loops: CDR1 WNHNN, CDR2 SYGVQD (reference sequence). CDR3 nucleotide sequence: TGCGCCAGCAGTGAGTCTGAAGTATCGAGCCACAATGAGCAGTTCTTC. Translated: CASSESEVSSHNEQFF.

Comments on this clonotype: One end of the junction fails to match germline, which may point to a read error. The chain couples TRBV20-1 to TRBJ1-1; D remains unclear. CDR1 is DFQATT, CDR2 SNEGSKA, per germline (reference sequence). The CDR3 has 10 residues. CDR3 region: CSARFSEAFF. The CDR3, as DNA: TGCAGTGCCAGGTTCTCTGAGGCTTTCTTT.

The chain recombines TRBV29-1 with TRBJ2-7; TRBD2 is a possible D gene (6 bases). CDR3 length: 12 amino acids. CDR1 and CDR2 from the germline V gene are SQVTM and ANQGSEA. Trimming left V 4 bases short and J 3 bases short, with 10 bases between. In nucleotides, the CDR3 is TGCAGCGTTGCCGGGAGTTACTACGAGCAGTACTTC. Its translation is CSVAGSYYEQYF.

The chain joins TRBV19 to TRBJ1-1, with D unresolved. The CDR3 has 14 amino acids. V was shortened by 9 bases and J by 3 bases, with 17 bases between the two germline ends. Looked up from germline, CDR1 is LNHDA and CDR2 is SQIVND (reference sequence). The CDR3 is CASQPGARDTEAFF. CDR3 bases: TGTGCCAGCCAACCAGGAGCAAGGGACACTGAAGCTTTCTTT.

The rearrangement uses TRBV2 and TRBJ2-5; the D gene is possibly TRBD1 (5 bases). Trimming removed 4 bases at V and 6 bases at J, with 12 bases between. Germline values: CDR1 SNHLY, CDR2 FYNNEI. The CDR3 runs 13 residues. CDR3 loop: CASSGARTQTQYF. DNA for the CDR3: TGTGCCAGCAGTGGGGCCAGGACACAGACCCAGTACTTC.

The chain links TRBV30 to TRBJ1-1, with TRBD1 matching over 7 bases. Germline CDR1 and CDR2: GTSNPN and SVGIG (reference sequence). J gave up 11 bases and V 3 bases, and 6 bases lay outside the gene matches. The CDR3 extends over 11 amino acids. The CDR3 nucleotides are TGTGCCTGGAGGCAGGGGGGGATGGCTTTCTTT. Encoded protein: CAWRQGGMAFF.

This clonotype is medium-sized (0.01 to 0.1%). V is TRBV7-2 and J is TRBJ1-2, with 8 bases that match TRBD1. After removal of 4 bases from V and 8 bases from J, the junction contained 12 bases not matched to a gene. Looked up from germline, CDR1 is SGHTA and CDR2 is FQGNSA. This CDR3 has 15 residues. The CDR3 region has the DNA TGTGCCAGCAGCTCCGGACAGGGAAGTTTGAACGGCTACACCTTC. As protein: CASSSGQGSLNGYTF.

CDR3 sequence reads: CATPATEGTQYF. CDR3 sequence (DNA): TGTGCCACTCCTGCAACGGAGGGGACCCAGTACTTC. V and J are TRBV7-9 and TRBJ2-5; TRBD2 might be the D (6 bases). In germline, CDR1 is SEHNR, CDR2 FQNEAQ (reference sequence). CDR3 length equals 12 residues. V lost 10 bases, J lost 7 bases, and 16 bases lay in between.

The gene calls are TRBV7-9 and TRBJ1-1; D call uncertain. Per germline, CDR1 SEHNR and CDR2 FQNEAQ (reference sequence). Trimming stripped 1 base from V and 3 bases from J, with 9 bases between. This CDR3 contains 14 residues. CDR3 in DNA: TGTGCCAGCAGCTTAGGCAGGAGGTACACTGAAGCTTTCTTT. Its translation is CASSLGRRYTEAFF.

The rearrangement joins TRBV12-3 or TRBV12-4 to TRBJ1-2; 7 bases align to TRBD1. The CDR3 contains 13 residues. The junction had 4 bases not matched to a gene; V was cut back by 5 bases and J by 4 bases. The DNA of the CDR3 is TGTGCCAGCAGTCTACAGGGGAGCTATGGCTACACCTTC. It yields the protein CASSLQGSYGYTF.

This clonotype was observed a single time. The rearrangement uses TRBV6-1 and TRBJ2-5; D might be TRBD2 (5 bases). CDR3 length: 14 residues. Trimming shortened V by 3 bases and J by 5 bases, and 13 bases separated the two germline ends. Germline CDR1 reads MNHNS; CDR2 reads SASEGT. CDR3 in amino acids: CASSDSGVLETQYF. For the CDR3, the DNA is TGTGCCAGCAGTGACTCCGGGGTTCTGGAGACCCAGTACTTC.

The chain couples TRBV7-2 to TRBJ2-7; D gene ambiguous. Trimming shortened V by 4 bases and J by 3 bases, and 7 bases separated the two germline ends. CDR3 length: 12 amino acids. The germline V gene encodes CDR1 SGHTA and CDR2 FQGNSA. The CDR3 is CASSSSRYEQYF. The CDR3 nucleotides are TGTGCCAGCAGCTCGTCCCGCTACGAGCAGTACTTC.

This clonotype has only a few counts. This chain connects TRBV27 to TRBJ1-2, with 9 bases fitting TRBD1. The CDR3 is 14 amino acids. CDR1 and CDR2 (germline): MNHEY, SMNVEV (reference sequence). Germline trimming cut 5 bases from V and 7 bases from J; bases unmatched to any gene: 8. CDR3 nucleotide sequence: TGTGCCAGCAGTCCCGCACAGGGGGCGCGTGGCTACACCTTC. Encoded protein: CASSPAQGARGYTF.

The V gene is TRBV4-3, the J gene TRBJ1-2; D is unclear. This CDR3 is built from 16 residues. Germline V CDR1 and CDR2: LGHNA, YSLEER. V dropped 1 base and J dropped 0 bases, with 12 bases sitting between them. The CDR3 spells CASSQVNRPPNYGYTF. The DNA of the CDR3 is TGCGCCAGCAGCCAAGTAAATAGGCCGCCTAACTATGGCTACACCTTC.

In its sample, this clonotype was seen a few times. The chain employs TRBV6-5 and TRBJ1-6; TRBD1 aligns across 9 bases. J gave up 8 bases and V 0 bases, and 2 bases lay outside the gene matches. Germline CDR1 and CDR2: MNHEY and SVGAGI. The CDR3 loop spans 15 amino acids. Here the CDR3 DNA reads TGTGCCAGCAGTTACTCCCGGACAGGGGATTCACCCCTCCACTTT. Translation gives CASSYSRTGDSPLHF.